The 13 T cell receptor beta chains below all came from one sample that was sequenced in a study of blood T cell repertoires in COVID-19. TCRdb's copy holds only in-frame clones and misses some; the assay was immunoSEQ multiplex PCR. The table records roughly 50,000 clones, 90% of them present only once. The sample comprised peripheral blood. The receptors were gathered from a woman aged 40 to 50 with active COVID-19.

This clone was recorded once. The chain uses TRBV9 and TRBJ2-3; TRBD1 matches at 7 bases. Germline V gene data show CDR1 as SGDLS and CDR2 as YYNGEE. The CDR3 has 15 residues. With V trimmed by 6 bases and J by 1 base, 8 bases remained unmatched. The chain's CDR3 is CASTSTGTGTDTQYF. In DNA form, the CDR3 reads TGTGCCAGCACCTCGACAGGGACCGGCACAGATACGCAGTATTTT.

The CDR3 coding sequence is TGTGCCAGCAGCTTAGCACTATCGGGGGGGACCCAGTACTTC. Encoded protein: CASSLALSGGTQYF. This chain joins TRBV7-9 and TRBJ2-5, with 7 nucleotides matching TRBD2. Germline values: CDR1 SEHNR, CDR2 FQNEAQ (reference sequence). The CDR3 covers 14 residues. With 0 bases clipped from V and 7 bases from J, the junction kept 5 bases outside the gene matches.

By sample fraction, this clone is medium-sized. This chain uses TRBV6-4 with TRBJ2-3; TRBD2 matches 11 bases. Germline CDR1 reads MRHNA; CDR2 reads SNTAGT. The CDR3 consists of 14 residues. The J segment lost 3 bases and the V segment lost 9 bases, leaving 5 bases of the junction unmatched. CDR3 protein: CASSGGAETDTQYF. CDR3 in DNA: TGTGCCAGTAGCGGGGGGGCCGAAACAGATACGCAGTATTTT.

The J gene is TRBJ1-2, the V gene TRBV5-1; 10 bases align to TRBD1. The length of the CDR3 is 14 residues. The J segment lost 8 bases and the V segment lost 3 bases, leaving 7 bases of the junction unmatched. Germline V gene lookup returns CDR1 SGHRS and CDR2 YFSETQ. The CDR3 is CASSSDRGLGGYTF. The DNA for the CDR3 is TGCGCCAGCAGCTCCGACAGGGGGCTAGGGGGCTACACCTTC. Drawing the rest from reference TRBV5-1 and TRBJ1-2, the complete variable domain is KAGVTQTPRYLIKTRGQQVTLSCSPISGHRSVSWYQQTPGQGLQFLFEYFSETQRNKGNFPGRFSGRQFSNSRSEMNVSTLELGDSALYLCASSSDRGLGGYTFGSGTRLTVV.

The chain employs TRBV12-5 and TRBJ1-2; TRBD1 might be the D (5 bases). V was clipped by 0 bases and J by 7 bases, with 12 bases between them. The CDR3 is made up of 14 amino acids. Germline V gene data show CDR1 as LGHNT and CDR2 as FRNRAP. The CDR3 region has the DNA TGTGCTAGTGGTTTGGTACGGGGGTTAGGTGGCTACACCTTC. Encoded protein: CASGLVRGLGGYTF.

This clone was picked up one time. The chain joins TRBV18 to TRBJ2-2; D gene ambiguous. Germline loops: CDR1 KGHSH, CDR2 LQKENI. Trimming cost V 3 bases and J 4 bases, with 12 bases left between them. The CDR3 length is 15 residues. The CDR3 bases are TGTGCCAGCTCACCCCTGCCTAGTCCCACCGGGGAGCTGTTTTTT. Translation: CASSPLPSPTGELFF.

The rearrangement links TRBV9 to TRBJ2-3; D ambiguous. The CDR3 loop spans 15 amino acids. In germline, CDR1 is SGDLS, CDR2 YYNGEE. Trimming cost V 1 base and J 0 bases, with 9 bases left between them. The CDR3 is CASSVTRTSTDTQYF. In DNA form, the CDR3 reads TGTGCCAGCAGCGTAACCAGAACAAGCACAGATACGCAGTATTTT.

The chain has TRBV6-4 and TRBJ1-1; 7 bases fit TRBD1. This CDR3 contains 13 residues. V lost 6 bases, J lost 7 bases, and 8 bases stayed unmatched. The V gene's germline CDR1 is MRHNA and CDR2 SNTAGT. CDR3 amino acids: CASSRDSHGEAFF. The CDR3 region has the DNA TGTGCCAGCAGCCGGGACAGTCACGGTGAAGCTTTCTTT.

The rearrangement links TRBV11-2 to TRBJ2-3, with 8 bases matching TRBD2. CDR3 length equals 15 residues. Trimming at V came to 2 bases and at J to 6 bases, leaving 7 bases not matched to a gene. The germline CDR1 and CDR2 sequences are SGHAT and FQNNGV. The CDR3 DNA sequence: TGTGCCAGCAGCTTAACCGGGACTAGTTTCGATACGCAGTATTTT. It is translated as CASSLTGTSFDTQYF.

The chain employs TRBV6-5 and TRBJ1-1; D may be TRBD1 (5 bases). V lost 7 bases, J lost 6 bases, and 18 bases lay in between. The CDR3 runs to 14 residues. Germline values: CDR1 MNHEY, CDR2 SVGAGI. CDR3 protein: CASTSYRIGAEAFF. The CDR3 DNA reads TGTGCCAGCACCTCGTACAGGATTGGGGCTGAAGCTTTCTTT.

The V call is TRBV11-3, the J call TRBJ2-2; 8 positions agree with TRBD2. Looked up from germline, CDR1 is SGHNT and CDR2 is YENEEA. V shed 4 bases and J 1 base; nucleotides not matched to a gene: 5. The CDR3 sequence is 16 residues long. The CDR3 region is CASSSRLAGNTGELFF. The CDR3 DNA follows: TGTGCCAGCAGCTCCCGTCTAGCGGGGAACACCGGGGAGCTGTTTTTT.

This clone is medium-sized. This chain joins TRBV19 and TRBJ1-5; D is perhaps TRBD1 (6 bases). This CDR3 is 16 amino acids long. Germline CDR1 LNHDA, CDR2 SQIVND (reference sequence). Trimming pared 5 bases from V and 2 bases from J, leaving 16 bases between. Here the CDR3 reads CASSGTQGARNQPQHF. DNA of the CDR3: TGTGCCAGTAGTGGAACACAGGGAGCACGCAATCAGCCCCAGCATTTT.

This chain links TRBV30 with TRBJ2-7, with TRBD1 matching over 7 bases. The CDR3 is 12 residues long. Trimming cost V 3 bases and J 5 bases; bases outside gene matches: 4. CDR1 GTSNPN and CDR2 SVGIG come from the germline V gene (reference sequence). CDR3 amino acids: CAWRETGDEQYF. The CDR3 bases are TGTGCCTGGAGGGAAACAGGGGACGAGCAGTACTTC. Together with reference TRBV30 and TRBJ2-7, the CDR3 gives the full variable domain: SQTIHQWPATLVQPVGSPLSLECTVEGTSNPNLYWYRQAAGRGLQLLFYSVGIGQISSEVPQNLSASRPQDRQFILSSKKLLLSDSGFYLCAWRETGDEQYFGPGTRLTVT.